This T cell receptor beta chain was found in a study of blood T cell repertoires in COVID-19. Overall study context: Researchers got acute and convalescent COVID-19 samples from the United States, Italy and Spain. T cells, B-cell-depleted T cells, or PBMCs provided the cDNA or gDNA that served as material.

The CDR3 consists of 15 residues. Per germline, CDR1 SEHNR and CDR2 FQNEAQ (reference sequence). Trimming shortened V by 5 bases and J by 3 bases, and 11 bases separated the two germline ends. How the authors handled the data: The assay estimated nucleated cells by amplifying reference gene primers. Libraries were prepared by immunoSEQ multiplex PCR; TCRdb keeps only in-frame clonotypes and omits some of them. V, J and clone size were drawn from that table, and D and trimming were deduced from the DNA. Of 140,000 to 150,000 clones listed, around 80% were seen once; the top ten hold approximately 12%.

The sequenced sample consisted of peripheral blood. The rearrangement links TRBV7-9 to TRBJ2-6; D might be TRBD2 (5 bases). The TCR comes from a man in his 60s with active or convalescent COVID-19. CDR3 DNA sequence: TGTGCCAGCAGCCCTGGGAGTTTTGGGGCCAACGTCCTGACTTTC. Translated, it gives CASSPGSFGANVLTF.